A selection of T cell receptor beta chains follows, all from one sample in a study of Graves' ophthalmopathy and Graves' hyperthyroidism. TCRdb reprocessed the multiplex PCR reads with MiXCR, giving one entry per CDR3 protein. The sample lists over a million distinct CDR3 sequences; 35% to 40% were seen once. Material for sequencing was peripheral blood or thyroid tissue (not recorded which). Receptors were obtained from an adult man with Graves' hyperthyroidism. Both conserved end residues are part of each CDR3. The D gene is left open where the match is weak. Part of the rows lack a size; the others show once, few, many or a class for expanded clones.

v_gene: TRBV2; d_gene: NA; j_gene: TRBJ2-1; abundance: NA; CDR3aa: CASSTDRYNEQFF; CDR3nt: TGTGCCAGCAGTACCGACAGGTACAATGAGCAGTTCTTC
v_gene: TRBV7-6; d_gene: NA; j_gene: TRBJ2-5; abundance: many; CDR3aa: CASSPSWDTQETQYF; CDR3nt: TGTGCCAGCAGCCCGTCCTGGGACACTCAAGAGACCCAGTACTTC
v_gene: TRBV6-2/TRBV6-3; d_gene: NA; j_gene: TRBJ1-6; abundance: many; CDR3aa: CASRIEGSPLHF; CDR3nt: TGTGCCAGCAGGATAGAAGGTTCACCCCTCCACTTT
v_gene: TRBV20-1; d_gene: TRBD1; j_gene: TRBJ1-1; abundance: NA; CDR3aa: CSPGGELYTEAFF; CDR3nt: TGCAGCCCAGGGGGCGAGCTTTACACTGAAGCTTTCTTT
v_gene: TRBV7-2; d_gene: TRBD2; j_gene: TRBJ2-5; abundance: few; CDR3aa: CASSPPSGGAGEAQYF; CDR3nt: TGTGCCAGCAGCCCCCCTAGCGGGGGGGCAGGGGAGGCCCAGTACTTC
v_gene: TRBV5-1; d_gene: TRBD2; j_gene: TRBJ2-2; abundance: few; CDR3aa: CASRRSSGGTAGELFF; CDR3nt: TGCGCCAGCAGACGTTCTAGCGGGGGGACGGCCGGGGAGCTGTTTTTT
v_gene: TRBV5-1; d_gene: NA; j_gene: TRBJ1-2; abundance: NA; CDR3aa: CASSSSSGARGYTF; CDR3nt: TGCGCCAGCAGCTCAAGTTCAGGGGCTCGTGGCTACACCTTC
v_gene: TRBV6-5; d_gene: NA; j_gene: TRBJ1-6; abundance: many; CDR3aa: CASSYQGNNSPLHF; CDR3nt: TGTGCCAGCAGTTATCAGGGGAACAATTCACCCCTCCACTTT
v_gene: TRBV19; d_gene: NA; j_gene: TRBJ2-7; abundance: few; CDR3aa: CASSILKRLSSYEQYF; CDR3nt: TGTGCCAGTAGTATCCTCAAGCGGCTAAGCTCCTACGAGCAGTACTTC
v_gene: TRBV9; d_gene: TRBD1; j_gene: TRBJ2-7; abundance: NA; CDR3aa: CASSLVGDRGTYEQYF; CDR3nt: TGTGCCAGCAGCTTAGTAGGGGACAGGGGGACCTACGAGCAGTACTTC
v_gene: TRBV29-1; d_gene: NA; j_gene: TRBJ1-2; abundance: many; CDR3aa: CSVERGVGHHNYGYTF; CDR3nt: TGCAGCGTTGAGAGGGGCGTCGGACACCATAACTATGGCTACACCTTC
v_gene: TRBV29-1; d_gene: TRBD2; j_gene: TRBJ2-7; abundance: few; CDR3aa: CSVPKRGGLASYEQYF; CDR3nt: TGCAGCGTACCAAAGCGGGGGGGACTAGCGAGCTACGAGCAGTACTTC
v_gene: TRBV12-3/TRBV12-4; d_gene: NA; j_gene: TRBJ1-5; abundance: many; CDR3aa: CASSPIEENQPQHF; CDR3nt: TGTGCCAGCAGTCCCATAGAGGAGAATCAGCCCCAGCATTTT
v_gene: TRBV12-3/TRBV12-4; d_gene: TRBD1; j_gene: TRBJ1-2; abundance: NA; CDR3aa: CASSPWPGTGIYGYTF; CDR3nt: TGTGCCAGCAGTCCATGGCCCGGGACAGGGATATATGGCTACACCTTC
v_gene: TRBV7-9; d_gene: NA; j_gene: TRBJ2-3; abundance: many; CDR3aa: CASSLGGTDTQYF; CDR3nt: TGTGCCAGCAGCTTAGGGGGCACAGATACGCAGTATTTT
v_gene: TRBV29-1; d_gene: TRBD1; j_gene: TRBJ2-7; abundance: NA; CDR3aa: CSVETGIGEQYF; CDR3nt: TGCAGCGTTGAGACAGGGATTGGCGAGCAGTACTTC
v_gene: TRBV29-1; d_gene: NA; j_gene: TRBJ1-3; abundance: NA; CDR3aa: CSVGLGGRAIYF; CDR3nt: TGCAGCGTTGGGCTGGGCGGGAGAGCCATATATTTT
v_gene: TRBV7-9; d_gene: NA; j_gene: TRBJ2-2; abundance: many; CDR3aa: CASSLVGAGELFF; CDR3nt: TGTGCCAGCAGCTTAGTAGGCGCCGGGGAGCTGTTTTTT
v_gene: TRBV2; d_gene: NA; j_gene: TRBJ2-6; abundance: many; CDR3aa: CASSDGTSGANVLTF; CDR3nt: TGTGCCAGCAGTGACGGGACCTCTGGGGCCAACGTCCTGACTTTC
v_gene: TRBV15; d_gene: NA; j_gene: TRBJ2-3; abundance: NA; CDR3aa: CATSRDPGDTQYF; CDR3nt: TGTGCCACCAGCAGAGATCCAGGCGATACGCAGTATTTT
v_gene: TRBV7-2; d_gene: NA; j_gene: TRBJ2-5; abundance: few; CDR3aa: CASSSDGTPYETQYF; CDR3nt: TGTGCCAGCAGCTCCGACGGGACTCCCTACGAGACCCAGTACTTC
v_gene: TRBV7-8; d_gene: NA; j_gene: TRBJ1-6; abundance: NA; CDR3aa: CASSLVTVTVGSPLHF; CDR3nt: TGTGCCAGCAGCTTAGTGACAGTCACAGTTGGTTCACCCCTCCACTTT
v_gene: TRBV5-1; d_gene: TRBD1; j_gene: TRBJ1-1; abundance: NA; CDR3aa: CASSIGQVTEAFF; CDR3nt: TGCGCCAGCAGCATAGGACAGGTCACTGAAGCTTTCTTT
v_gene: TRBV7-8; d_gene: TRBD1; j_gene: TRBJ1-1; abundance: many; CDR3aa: CASSPDRGRAEAFF; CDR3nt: TGTGCCAGCAGCCCAGACAGGGGGCGGGCTGAAGCTTTCTTT
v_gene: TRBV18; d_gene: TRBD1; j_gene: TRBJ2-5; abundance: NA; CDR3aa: CASSNETGSGETQYF; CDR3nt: TGTGCCAGCTCAAACGAGACAGGGTCCGGGGAGACCCAGTACTTC
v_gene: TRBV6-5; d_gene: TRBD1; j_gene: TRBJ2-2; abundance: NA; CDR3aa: CASSRRTGATGELFF; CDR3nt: TGTGCCAGCAGTCGCAGGACAGGGGCCACCGGGGAGCTGTTTTTT
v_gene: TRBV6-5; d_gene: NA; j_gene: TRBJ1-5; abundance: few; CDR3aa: CASKQGGQPQHF; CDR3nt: TGTGCCAGTAAACAGGGAGGACAGCCCCAGCATTTT
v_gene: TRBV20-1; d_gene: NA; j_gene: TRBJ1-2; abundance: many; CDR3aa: CSARAYGQISYGYTF; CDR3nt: TGCAGTGCTAGAGCTTACGGACAGATCAGCTATGGCTACACCTTC
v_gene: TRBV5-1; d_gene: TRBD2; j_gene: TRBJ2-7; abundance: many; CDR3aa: CASRRTSSGRPPPEQYF; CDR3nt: TGCGCCAGCAGACGAACCAGTAGCGGGAGGCCCCCCCCCGAGCAGTACTTC
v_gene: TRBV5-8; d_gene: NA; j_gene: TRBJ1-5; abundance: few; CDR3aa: CASSLDPAGPQHF; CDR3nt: TGTGCCAGCAGCTTGGACCCGGCCGGGCCCCAGCATTTT
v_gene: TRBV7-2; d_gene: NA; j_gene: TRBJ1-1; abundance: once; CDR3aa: CASSLALSGNTEAFF; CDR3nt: TGTGCCAGCAGCTTAGCGCTTAGCGGGAACACTGAAGCTTTCTTT
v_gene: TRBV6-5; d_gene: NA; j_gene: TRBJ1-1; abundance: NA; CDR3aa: CASSYGGVNTEAFF; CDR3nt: TGTGCCAGCAGTTATGGCGGAGTGAACACTGAAGCTTTCTTT